One sample yielded the 23 T cell receptor beta chains listed below, sequenced in a study of T cell repertoires in cytomegalovirus infection. Their recognized antigens are unknown. TCRdb reprocessed the reads with MiXCR, giving one entry per CDR3 protein. The sample contains approximately 1,000,000 distinct CDR3 sequences, roughly 30% of which appear only once. Sequenced here: cultured CD8+ T cells from PBMCs, sampled from culture after CMV antigen stimulation. Receptor source: a human donor in good health (CMV status not recorded). Some clones in this sample may be carry-over from other donors' samples.

The chain links TRBV3-1 to TRBJ2-1; tentative D call: TRBD1 (6 bases). This CDR3 has 16 residues. Per germline, CDR1 LGHDT and CDR2 YNNKEL (reference sequence). V shed 4 bases and J shed 3 bases, with 16 bases lying between them. The chain's CDR3 is CASSPLVGDNYNEQFF. CDR3 DNA sequence: TGTGCCAGCAGCCCCCTGGTGGGGGACAACTACAATGAGCAGTTCTTC.

V gene TRBV28 combines with J gene TRBJ2-7, with TRBD1 matching 7 bases. V lost 7 bases and J lost 2; bases outside the gene matches: 8. From germline, CDR1 is MDHEN and CDR2 SYDVKM. CDR3 length: 14 amino acids. In DNA form, the CDR3 reads TGTGCCAGCACCGGTTACAGGGGCACCTACGAGCAGTACGTC. It specifies CASTGYRGTYEQYV.

This clonotype has only a few counts. The chain recombines TRBV27 with TRBJ1-5, with 7 positions matching TRBD1. CDR1 MNHEY and CDR2 SMNVEV come from the germline V gene (reference sequence). The CDR3 extends over 14 amino acids. Trimming cost V 5 bases and J 3 bases; bases outside gene matches: 4. Here the CDR3 DNA reads TGTGCCAGCAGTGTCGGGACAGTCAATCAGCCCCAGCATTTT. This translates into CASSVGTVNQPQHF.

The V gene is TRBV28, the J gene TRBJ2-5; tentatively, D is TRBD1 (5 bases). Trimming pared 3 bases from V and 7 bases from J, leaving 24 bases between. The CDR3 spans 17 residues. In germline, CDR1 is MDHEN, CDR2 SYDVKM. CDR3 DNA: TGTGCCAGCAGTTTCCCTGGGAACAGGTTCGAAAGAGGGACCCAGTACTTC. This gives the protein CASSFPGNRFERGTQYF.

The CDR3 DNA sequence: TGTGCCAGCAGCGCCCGGGGACTAGCGGGGTCTAGCTCCTACGAGCAGTACGTC. Translated, it gives CASSARGLAGSSSYEQYV. The chain couples TRBV7-2 to TRBJ2-7, with 13 positions matching TRBD2. This CDR3 comprises 18 residues. The V segment lost 5 bases and the J segment 0 bases; nucleotides outside the gene matches: 10. CDR1 is SGHTA and CDR2 is FQGNSA in the germline V gene.

CDR3 protein: CASSDYSPYNEQFF. The CDR3 nucleotides are TGTGCCAGCAGTGACTATAGCCCCTACAATGAGCAGTTCTTC. The rearrangement uses TRBV25-1 and TRBJ2-1, with D hard to call. Deletions cut 3 bases from V and 2 bases from J, with 8 bases between. CDR3 size: 14 residues. CDR1 is MGHDK, CDR2 SYGVNS, per germline.

This CDR3 reads CASSWTHSSYNEQFF. CDR3 nucleotide sequence: TGTGCCAGCAGTTGGACTCACAGCTCCTACAATGAGCAGTTCTTC. The chain couples TRBV12-3 or TRBV12-4 to TRBJ2-1; a weak D match, TRBD2 (5 bases). There are 15 residues in the CDR3. V dropped 4 bases and J dropped 0 bases, with 10 bases sitting between them.

In this sample, this clonotype turned up a few times. V usage is TRBV6-2 or TRBV6-3 and J usage is TRBJ1-5; D remains ambiguous. Deletions cut 6 bases from V and 1 base from J, with 7 bases between. This CDR3 is 13 amino acids long. Germline-derived CDR1 and CDR2 are MNHEY and SVGEGT. The CDR3 is CASRFRSNQPQHF. DNA of the CDR3: TGTGCCAGCAGATTTAGGAGCAATCAGCCCCAGCATTTT.

This rearrangement joins TRBV11-3 to TRBJ2-3; D call uncertain. V dropped 5 bases and J dropped 2 bases, with 8 bases sitting between them. This CDR3 is 13 amino acids long. Germline loops: CDR1 SGHNT, CDR2 YENEEA. CDR3 sequence (DNA): TGTGCCAGCAGCCCTTTTCTCACAGATACGCAGTATTTT. Translated, it gives CASSPFLTDTQYF.

The CDR3 coding sequence is TGTGCCACTCAAGACAGAAATGGTGAAAAACTGTTTTTT. Protein sequence: CATQDRNGEKLFF. This sequence joins TRBV15 and TRBJ1-4; D may be TRBD1 (5 bases). The V gene's germline CDR1 is LNHNV and CDR2 YYDKDF (reference sequence). The CDR3 loop spans 13 amino acids. Trimming removed 9 bases from V and 7 bases from J, with 15 bases in between.

The chain employs TRBV19 and TRBJ1-5; D not resolved. The CDR3 spans 16 residues. Germline V CDR1 and CDR2: LNHDA, SQIVND (reference sequence). V lost 5 bases and J 1 base, leaving 15 bases between the germline ends. CDR3 DNA sequence: TGTGCCAGTAGTTTATCCGGACGGATGAGCAATCAGCCCCAGCATTTT. It specifies CASSLSGRMSNQPQHF.

This clonotype was observed many times. This CDR3 is CASRYPEVGWHTEAFF. In nucleotides, the CDR3 is TGTGCCAGCCGCTACCCCGAGGTCGGGTGGCACACTGAAGCTTTCTTT. The rearrangement uses TRBV7-2 and TRBJ1-1; D remains unclear. Germline V gene sequence: CDR1 SGHTA, CDR2 FQGNSA. V was pared by 8 bases and J by 3 bases, with 22 bases between. This CDR3 region has 16 residues.

Many counts were recorded for this clonotype. This rearrangement joins TRBV7-8 to TRBJ2-1; D is uncertain. The germline V gene encodes CDR1 SGHVS and CDR2 FQNEAQ. This CDR3 region has 13 residues. Trimming removed 5 bases from V and 2 bases from J, with 7 bases in between. The CDR3 is CASSPTTYNEQFF. CDR3 in DNA: TGTGCCAGCAGCCCTACTACCTACAATGAGCAGTTCTTC.

This chain uses TRBV6-1 with TRBJ2-7; D is perhaps TRBD2 (5 bases). V was trimmed by 7 bases and J by 5 bases, leaving 18 bases between them. This CDR3 spans 14 amino acids. CDR1 is MNHNS, CDR2 SASEGT, per germline. The CDR3 loop reads CASTDGEGFHEQYV. The CDR3, as DNA: TGTGCCAGCACCGATGGCGAGGGATTCCACGAGCAGTACGTC.

This clonotype was detected many times. The rearrangement links TRBV7-6 to TRBJ2-1; unclear D gene. V lost 4 bases, J lost 4 bases, and 17 bases lay in between. Germline CDR1 SGHVS, CDR2 FNYEAQ. The CDR3 covers 16 residues. The DNA of the CDR3 is TGTGCCAGCAGCTCCTCGTTAGGCTTAGGTTACAATGAGCAGTTCTTC. Its translation: CASSSSLGLGYNEQFF.

The chain recombines TRBV19 with TRBJ2-2, with D tentatively TRBD1 (5 bases). The length of the CDR3 is 15 residues. Germline V gives CDR1 LNHDA, CDR2 SQIVND (reference sequence). V was clipped by 5 bases and J by 1 base, with 11 bases between them. CDR3: CASSFQGQNTGELFF. The CDR3 DNA is TGTGCCAGTAGTTTCCAAGGACAGAACACCGGGGAGCTGTTTTTT. The full variable domain, in which reference TRBV19 and TRBJ2-2 provide the parts outside the CDR3, is DGGITQSPKYLFRKEGQNVTLSCEQNLNHDAMYWYRQDPGQGLRLIYYSQIVNDFQKGDIAEGYSVSREKKESFPLTVTSAQKNPTAFYLCASSFQGQNTGELFFGEGSRLTVL.

The rearrangement joins TRBV11-1 to TRBJ2-3; TRBD2 aligns across 8 bases. Germline values: CDR1 SGHAT, CDR2 FQDESV (reference sequence). This CDR3 is built from 17 residues. Trimming at V came to 4 bases and at J to 2 bases, leaving 11 bases not matched to a gene. CDR3 coding DNA: TGTGCCAGCAGCTCGCGAGGGGGACTAGACCCCACAGATACGCAGTATTTT. Translating gives CASSSRGGLDPTDTQYF. The full variable domain, in which reference TRBV11-1 and TRBJ2-3 provide the parts outside the CDR3, is EAEVAQSPRYKITEKSQAVAFWCDPISGHATLYWYRQILGQGPELLVQFQDESVVDDSQLPKDRFSAERLKGVDSTLKIQPAELGDSAMYLCASSSRGGLDPTDTQYFGPGTRLTVL.

This rearrangement joins TRBV20-1 to TRBJ1-6; D perhaps matches TRBD1 (5 bases). With 0 bases removed from V and 0 bases from J, the gap between germline ends came to 15 bases. The CDR3 loop spans 18 amino acids. Germline V lookup: CDR1 DFQATT, CDR2 SNEGSKA (reference sequence). CDR3 DNA sequence: TGCAGTGCTAGAGATGGGGGTCTGCGAAGCTCCTATAATTCACCCCTCCACTTT. Encoded protein: CSARDGGLRSSYNSPLHF.

This clonotype was observed a handful of times. This chain connects TRBV28 to TRBJ1-6; perhaps TRBD1 as D (6 bases). Germline CDR1 is MDHEN and CDR2 is SYDVKM. The CDR3 contains 12 residues. Trimming took off 9 bases at V and 10 bases at J, with 13 bases between the two ends. This chain's CDR3 is CASQAGDSPLHF. In DNA form, the CDR3 reads TGTGCCAGTCAAGCAGGGGACTCACCCCTCCACTTT.

This clonotype was picked up many times. This sequence joins TRBV7-9 and TRBJ1-1, with D possibly matching TRBD1 (6 bases). The ends were cut back, 6 bases at V and 3 bases at J, with 14 bases in the middle. The germline gives CDR1 SEHNR, CDR2 FQNEAQ (reference sequence). The CDR3 is made up of 14 amino acids. The chain's CDR3 is CASRPQGWDTEAFF. DNA for the CDR3: TGTGCCAGCAGACCCCAGGGGTGGGACACTGAAGCTTTCTTT.

The gene calls are TRBV6-5 and TRBJ1-5; D unclear. This CDR3 region has 13 residues. Deletions cut 7 bases from V and 6 bases from J, with 13 bases between. Germline loops: CDR1 MNHEY, CDR2 SVGAGI. The CDR3 loop is CASTLSMGQPQHF. In DNA form, the CDR3 reads TGTGCCAGCACCCTCTCAATGGGTCAGCCCCAGCATTTT.

The gene calls are TRBV27 and TRBJ1-2; TRBD1 matches at 11 bases. CDR1 MNHEY and CDR2 SMNVEV come from the germline V gene (reference sequence). This CDR3 comprises 13 residues. V gave up 6 bases and J gave up 8 bases; unmatched junction bases: 5. Written as DNA, the CDR3 is TGTGCCAGCAGAGGACAGGGGGCGCGCGGCTACACCTTC. Translation gives CASRGQGARGYTF.

This clonotype was seen more than once but under ten times. The J gene is TRBJ2-2, the V gene TRBV6-8, with 13 bases lining up with TRBD2. Germline V CDR1 and CDR2: MNHGY, SAAAGT. The trim removed 4 bases at V and 0 bases at J, leaving 5 bases unmatched. The CDR3 length is 18 residues. CDR3 sequence: CASSLLAGGPSNTGELFF. CDR3 coding DNA: TGTGCCAGCAGTTTACTAGCGGGGGGGCCATCGAACACCGGGGAGCTGTTTTTT.